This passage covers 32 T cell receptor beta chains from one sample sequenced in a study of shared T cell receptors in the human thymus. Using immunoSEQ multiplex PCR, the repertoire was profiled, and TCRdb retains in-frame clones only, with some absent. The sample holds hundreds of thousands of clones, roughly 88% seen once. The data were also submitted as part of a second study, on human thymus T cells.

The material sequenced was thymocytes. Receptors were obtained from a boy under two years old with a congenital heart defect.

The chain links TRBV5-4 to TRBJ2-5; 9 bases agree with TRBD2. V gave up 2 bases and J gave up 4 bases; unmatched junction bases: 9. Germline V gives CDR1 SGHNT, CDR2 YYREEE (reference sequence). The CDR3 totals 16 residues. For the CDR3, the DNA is TGTGCCAGCAGCTTTCGCTCGCGGGAGGGACTAGAGACCCAGTACTTC. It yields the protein CASSFRSREGLETQYF.

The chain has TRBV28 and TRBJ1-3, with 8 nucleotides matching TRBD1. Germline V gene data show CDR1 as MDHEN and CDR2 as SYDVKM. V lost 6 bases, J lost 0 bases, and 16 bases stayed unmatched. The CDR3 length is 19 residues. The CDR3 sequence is CASSDYLRDRPLSGNTIYF. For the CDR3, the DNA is TGTGCCAGCAGCGACTACCTCCGGGACAGGCCCCTCTCTGGAAACACCATATATTTT.

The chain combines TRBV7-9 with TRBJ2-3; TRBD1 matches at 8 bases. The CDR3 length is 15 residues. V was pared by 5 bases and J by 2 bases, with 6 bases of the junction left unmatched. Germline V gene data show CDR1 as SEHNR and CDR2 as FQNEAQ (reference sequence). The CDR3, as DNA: TGTGCCAGCAGCCCCCCGGGACAGGACACAGATACGCAGTATTTT. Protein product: CASSPPGQDTDTQYF.

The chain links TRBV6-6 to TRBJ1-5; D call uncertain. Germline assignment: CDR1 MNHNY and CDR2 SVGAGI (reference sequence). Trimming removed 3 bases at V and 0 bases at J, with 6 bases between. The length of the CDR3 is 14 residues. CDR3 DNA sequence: TGTGCCAGCAGTTATTTCTATAGCAATCAGCCCCAGCATTTT. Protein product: CASSYFYSNQPQHF.

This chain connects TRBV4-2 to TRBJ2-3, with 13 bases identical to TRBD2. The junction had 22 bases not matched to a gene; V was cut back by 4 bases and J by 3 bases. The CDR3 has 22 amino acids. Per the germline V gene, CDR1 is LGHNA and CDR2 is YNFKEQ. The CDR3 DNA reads TGTGCCAGCAGCCTCCGGGCCCAGAGCTACGGGGCGGGACTAGCGGGAACAGATACGCAGTATTTT. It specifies CASSLRAQSYGAGLAGTDTQYF.

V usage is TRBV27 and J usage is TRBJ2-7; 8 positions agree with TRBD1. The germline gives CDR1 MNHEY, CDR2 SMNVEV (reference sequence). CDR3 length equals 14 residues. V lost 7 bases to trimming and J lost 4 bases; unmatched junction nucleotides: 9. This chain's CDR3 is CASKRGQGAYEQYF. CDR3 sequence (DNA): TGTGCCAGCAAAAGAGGGCAGGGGGCGTACGAGCAGTACTTC.

CDR3 in amino acids: CASSQDSRGLEKLFF. The CDR3 region has the DNA TGCGCCAGCAGCCAAGATAGCAGGGGGCTCGAAAAACTGTTTTTT. The chain uses TRBV4-1 and TRBJ1-4; 8 bases map to TRBD1. This CDR3 spans 15 amino acids. V trimming: 0 bases; J trimming: 8 bases; junction bases outside the gene matches: 5. Looked up from germline, CDR1 is MGHRA and CDR2 is YSYEKL.

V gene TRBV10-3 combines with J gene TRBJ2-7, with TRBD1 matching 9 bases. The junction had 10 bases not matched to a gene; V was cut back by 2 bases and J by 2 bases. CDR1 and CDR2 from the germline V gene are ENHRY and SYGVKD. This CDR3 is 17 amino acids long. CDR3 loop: CAISEPKAGQGAYEQYF. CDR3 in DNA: TGTGCCATCAGTGAGCCGAAGGCGGGACAGGGTGCCTACGAGCAGTACTTC.

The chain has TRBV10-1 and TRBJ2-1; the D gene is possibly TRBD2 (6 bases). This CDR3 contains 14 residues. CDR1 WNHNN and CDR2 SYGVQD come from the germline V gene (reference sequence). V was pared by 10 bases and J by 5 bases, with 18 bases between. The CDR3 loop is CAIPVYAGNNEQFF. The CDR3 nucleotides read TGCGCCATCCCTGTTTACGCGGGAAACAATGAGCAGTTCTTC.

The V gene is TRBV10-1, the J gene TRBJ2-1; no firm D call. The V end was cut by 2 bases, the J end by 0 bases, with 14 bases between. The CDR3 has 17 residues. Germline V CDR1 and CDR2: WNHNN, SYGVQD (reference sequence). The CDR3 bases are TGCGCCAGCAGTGAGGTAACGGATTCTAGCTCCTACAATGAGCAGTTCTTC. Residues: CASSEVTDSSSYNEQFF.

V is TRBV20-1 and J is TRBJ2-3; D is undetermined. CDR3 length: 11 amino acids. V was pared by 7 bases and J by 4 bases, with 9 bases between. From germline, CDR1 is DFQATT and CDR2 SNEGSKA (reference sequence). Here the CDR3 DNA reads TGCAGTGTCGGTCAACCAGATACGCAGTATTTT. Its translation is CSVGQPDTQYF.

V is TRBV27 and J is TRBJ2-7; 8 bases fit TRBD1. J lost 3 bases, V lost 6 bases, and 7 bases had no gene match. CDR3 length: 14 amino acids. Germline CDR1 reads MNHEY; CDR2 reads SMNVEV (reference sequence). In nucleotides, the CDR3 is TGTGCCAGCAGGTCACCCACAGGGGGCTACGAGCAGTACTTC. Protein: CASRSPTGGYEQYF.

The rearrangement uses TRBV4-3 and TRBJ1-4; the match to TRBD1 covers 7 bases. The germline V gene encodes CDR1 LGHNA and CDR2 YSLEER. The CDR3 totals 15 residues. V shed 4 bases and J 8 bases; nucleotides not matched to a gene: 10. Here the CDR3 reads CASSRRQGLGEKLFF. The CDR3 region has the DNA TGCGCCAGCAGCCGGCGACAGGGTCTGGGGGAAAAACTGTTTTTT.

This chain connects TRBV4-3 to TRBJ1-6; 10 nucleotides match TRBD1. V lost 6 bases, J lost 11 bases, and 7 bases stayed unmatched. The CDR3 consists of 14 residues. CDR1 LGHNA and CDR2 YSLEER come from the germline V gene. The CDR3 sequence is CASSSGTGEAPLHF. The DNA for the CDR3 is TGCGCCAGCAGTTCAGGGACAGGGGAGGCACCCCTCCACTTT.

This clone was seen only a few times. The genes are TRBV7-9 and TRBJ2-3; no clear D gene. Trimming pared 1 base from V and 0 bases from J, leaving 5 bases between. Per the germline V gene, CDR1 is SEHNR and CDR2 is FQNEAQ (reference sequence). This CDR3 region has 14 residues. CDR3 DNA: TGTGCCAGCAGCTTAGGAACTAGCACAGATACGCAGTATTTT. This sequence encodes CASSLGTSTDTQYF.

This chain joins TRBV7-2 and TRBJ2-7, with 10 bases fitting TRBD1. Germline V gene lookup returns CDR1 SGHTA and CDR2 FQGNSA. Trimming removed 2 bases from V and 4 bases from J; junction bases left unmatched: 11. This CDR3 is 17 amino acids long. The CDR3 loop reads CASSLTTGTGVRYEQYF. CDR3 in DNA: TGTGCCAGCAGCTTAACCACCGGGACAGGGGTGAGGTACGAGCAGTACTTC.

CDR3 nucleotides: TGTGCCATCAGTGAGTCTGGGGGCGTGGAGCCCCAGCATTTT. Translating gives CAISESGGVEPQHF. The chain combines TRBV10-3 with TRBJ1-5; D may be TRBD1 (6 bases). Per germline, CDR1 ENHRY and CDR2 SYGVKD. V shed 0 bases and J shed 8 bases, with 11 bases lying between them. CDR3 size: 14 residues.

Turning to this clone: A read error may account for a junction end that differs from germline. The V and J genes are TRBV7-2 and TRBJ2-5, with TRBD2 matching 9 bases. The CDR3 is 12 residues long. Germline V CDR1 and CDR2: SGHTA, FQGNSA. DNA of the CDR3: TGTGCCAGCAGCTCTCCGGGACTAGCTTTAGACTTC. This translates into CASSSPGLALDF.

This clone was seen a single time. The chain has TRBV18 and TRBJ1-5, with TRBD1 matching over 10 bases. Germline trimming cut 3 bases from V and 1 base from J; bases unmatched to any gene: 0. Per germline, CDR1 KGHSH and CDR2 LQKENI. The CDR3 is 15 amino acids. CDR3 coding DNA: TGTGCCAGCTCACCGGGACAGGGGAGCAATCAGCCCCAGCATTTT. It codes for CASSPGQGSNQPQHF.

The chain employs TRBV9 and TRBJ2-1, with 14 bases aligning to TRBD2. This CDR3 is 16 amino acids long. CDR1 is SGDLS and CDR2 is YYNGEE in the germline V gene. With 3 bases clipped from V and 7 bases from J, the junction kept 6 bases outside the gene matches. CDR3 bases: TGTGCCAGCAGCGCAACCGGGACTAGCGGGAGAAATGAGCAGTTCTTC. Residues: CASSATGTSGRNEQFF.

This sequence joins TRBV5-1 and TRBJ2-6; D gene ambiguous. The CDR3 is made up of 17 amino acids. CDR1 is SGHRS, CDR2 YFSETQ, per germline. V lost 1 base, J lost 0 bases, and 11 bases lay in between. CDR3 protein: CASSLSRVDSGANVLTF. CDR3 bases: TGCGCCAGCAGCTTGTCCCGGGTGGACTCTGGGGCCAACGTCCTGACTTTC.

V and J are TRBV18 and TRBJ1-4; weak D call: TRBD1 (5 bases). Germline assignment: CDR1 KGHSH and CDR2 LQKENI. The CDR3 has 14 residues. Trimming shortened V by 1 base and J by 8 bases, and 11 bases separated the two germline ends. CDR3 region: CASSPLGAREKLFF. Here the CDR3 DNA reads TGTGCCAGCTCACCACTTGGGGCCCGGGAAAAACTGTTTTTT.

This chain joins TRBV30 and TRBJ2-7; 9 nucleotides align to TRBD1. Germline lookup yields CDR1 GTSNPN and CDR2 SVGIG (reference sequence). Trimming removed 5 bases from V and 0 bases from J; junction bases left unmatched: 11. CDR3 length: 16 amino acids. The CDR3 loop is CAWEWGQGPNSYEQYF. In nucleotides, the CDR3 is TGTGCCTGGGAATGGGGACAGGGACCCAACTCCTACGAGCAGTACTTC.

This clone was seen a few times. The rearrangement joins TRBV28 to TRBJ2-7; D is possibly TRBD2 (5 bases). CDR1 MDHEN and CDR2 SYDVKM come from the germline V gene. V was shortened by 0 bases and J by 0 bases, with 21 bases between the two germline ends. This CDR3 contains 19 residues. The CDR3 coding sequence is TGTGCCAGCAGTTTATGCAATAGCGTCATACTTTCCTGCTCCTACGAGCAGTACTTC. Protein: CASSLCNSVILSCSYEQYF.

The CDR3, as DNA: TGTGCCAGCAGTGATGGGGCCGGAACTAATGAAAAACTGTTTTTT. Translated, it gives CASSDGAGTNEKLFF. The chain has TRBV6-1 and TRBJ1-4; a weak D match, TRBD1 (5 bases). CDR1 MNHNS and CDR2 SASEGT come from the germline V gene. The CDR3 totals 15 residues. The V gene lost 3 bases and the J gene lost 1 base, with 9 bases spanning the gap.

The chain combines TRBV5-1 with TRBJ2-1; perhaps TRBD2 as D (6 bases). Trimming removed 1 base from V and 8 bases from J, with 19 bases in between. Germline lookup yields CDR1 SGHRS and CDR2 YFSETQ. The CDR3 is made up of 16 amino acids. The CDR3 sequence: CASSLQVAELKHEQFF. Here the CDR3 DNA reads TGCGCCAGCAGCTTGCAAGTAGCGGAGCTAAAGCATGAGCAGTTCTTC.

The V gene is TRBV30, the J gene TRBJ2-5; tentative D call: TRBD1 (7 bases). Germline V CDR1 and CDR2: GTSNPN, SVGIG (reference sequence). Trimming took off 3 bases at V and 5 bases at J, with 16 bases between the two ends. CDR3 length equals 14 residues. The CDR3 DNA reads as TGTGCCTGGAGGGGGGGACAGCGAGGGGAGACCCAGTACTTC. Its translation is CAWRGGQRGETQYF. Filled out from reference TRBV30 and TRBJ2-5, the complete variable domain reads SQTIHQWPATLVQPVGSPLSLECTVEGTSNPNLYWYRQAAGRGLQLLFYSVGIGQISSEVPQNLSASRPQDRQFILSSKKLLLSDSGFYLCAWRGGQRGETQYFGPGTRLLVL.

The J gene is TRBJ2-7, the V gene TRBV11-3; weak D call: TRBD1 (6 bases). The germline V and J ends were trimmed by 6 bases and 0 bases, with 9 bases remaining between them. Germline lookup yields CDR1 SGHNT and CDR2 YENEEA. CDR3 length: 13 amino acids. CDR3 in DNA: TGTGCCAGCAGGGGGGCTCTCTCCTACGAGCAGTACTTC. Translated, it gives CASRGALSYEQYF.

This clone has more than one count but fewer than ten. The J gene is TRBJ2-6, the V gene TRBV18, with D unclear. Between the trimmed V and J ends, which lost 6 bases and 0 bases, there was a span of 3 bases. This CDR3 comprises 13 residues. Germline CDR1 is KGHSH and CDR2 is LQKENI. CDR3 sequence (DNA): TGTGCCAGCTCCGTCTCTGGGGCCAACGTCCTGACTTTC. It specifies CASSVSGANVLTF.

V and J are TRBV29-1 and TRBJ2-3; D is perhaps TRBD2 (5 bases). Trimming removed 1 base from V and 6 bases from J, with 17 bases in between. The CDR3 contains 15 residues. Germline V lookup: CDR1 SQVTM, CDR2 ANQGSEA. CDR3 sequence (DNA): TGCAGCGTTGAAGGAAGGAGGCCTATCCGCGATACGCAGTATTTT. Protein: CSVEGRRPIRDTQYF.

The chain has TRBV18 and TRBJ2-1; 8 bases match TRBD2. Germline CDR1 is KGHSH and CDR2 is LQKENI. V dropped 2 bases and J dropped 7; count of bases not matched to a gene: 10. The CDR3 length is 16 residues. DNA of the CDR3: TGTGCCAGCTCACCAAGGCGTAGCGGGACTAAGAATGAGCAGTTCTTC. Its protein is CASSPRRSGTKNEQFF. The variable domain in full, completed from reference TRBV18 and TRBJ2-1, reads NAGVMQNPRHLVRRRGQEARLRCSPMKGHSHVYWYRQLPEEGLKFMVYLQKENIIDESGMPKERFSAEFPKEGPSILRIQQVVRGDSAAYFCASSPRRSGTKNEQFFGPGTRLTVL.

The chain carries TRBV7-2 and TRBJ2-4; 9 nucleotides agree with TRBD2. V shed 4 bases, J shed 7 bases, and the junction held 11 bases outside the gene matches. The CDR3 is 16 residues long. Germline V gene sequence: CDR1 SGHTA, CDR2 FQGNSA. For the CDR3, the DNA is TGTGCCAGCAGCTCCTCCGGGACTAGCCCCGAGAACATTCAGTACTTC. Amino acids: CASSSSGTSPENIQYF.